The 15 T cell receptor beta chains below were found in one sample sequenced in a study of T cell repertoires and HLA-DP antigens. Assay used: immunoSEQ multiplex PCR; TCRdb lists only in-frame clones, some missing. Of roughly 73,000 clones in the sample, roughly 75% were seen once. No antigen has been identified for these receptors. Sequencing was done on a sample of CD4+ T cells from PBMCs. The source is a man aged 60-69 years in good health and CMV-seronegative.

This clone was detected once. The genes are TRBV2 and TRBJ2-5; no firm D call. The CDR3 has 13 residues. V was pared by 4 bases and J by 4 bases, with 10 bases between. Germline values: CDR1 SNHLY, CDR2 FYNNEI. CDR3 amino acids: CASSGGFGETQYF. The CDR3 coding sequence is TGTGCCAGCAGTGGTGGCTTCGGAGAGACCCAGTACTTC. Combining the CDR3 with reference TRBV2 and TRBJ2-5 gives the whole variable domain EPEVTQTPSHQVTQMGQEVILRCVPISNHLYFYWYRQILGQKVEFLVSFYNNEISEKSEIFDDQFSVERPDGSNFTLKIRSTKLEDSAMYFCASSGGFGETQYFGPGTRLLVL.

The V call is TRBV2, the J call TRBJ1-2, with D unclear. V was pared by 6 bases and J by 5 bases, with 13 bases between. The CDR3 contains 13 residues. Germline lookup yields CDR1 SNHLY and CDR2 FYNNEI. The CDR3 region is CASRSLGFYGYTF. The CDR3 bases are TGTGCCAGCAGGAGTTTAGGGTTTTATGGCTACACCTTC.

The chain employs TRBV11-2 and TRBJ2-1; D may correspond to TRBD1 or TRBD2 (6 bases each). The V and J ends lost 6 bases and 14 bases respectively, with 20 bases between them. CDR1 and CDR2 (germline): SGHAT, FQNNGV. The CDR3 runs 13 residues. Here the CDR3 reads CASRSRGQPGEFF. In DNA, the CDR3 is TGTGCCAGCAGATCTAGAGGACAGCCGGGGGAGTTCTTC.

The CDR3 protein is CASSQTRDHGYTF. The CDR3 DNA follows: TGTGCCAGCAGCCAGACAAGGGATCATGGCTACACCTTC. This chain links TRBV25-1 with TRBJ1-2; the D is unclear. Trimming took 6 bases from V and 6 from J, leaving 14 bases between them. CDR1 is MGHDK, CDR2 SYGVNS, per germline. The CDR3 is 13 amino acids.

This rearrangement joins TRBV6-5 to TRBJ1-2; D is uncertain. The CDR3 is 14 residues long. The V gene's germline CDR1 is MNHEY and CDR2 SVGAGI. Between the trimmed V and J ends, which lost 6 bases and 3 bases, there was a span of 14 bases. CDR3 nucleotides: TGTGCCAGCAGCCGGAGCCCGGGAGACTATGGCTACACCTTC. As protein: CASSRSPGDYGYTF.

The CDR3 region has the DNA TGTGCCACCAGCAGAGATACGACAGGGCTACAGCCCCAGCATTTT. As protein: CATSRDTTGLQPQHF. This chain connects TRBV15 to TRBJ1-5; 7 bases map to TRBD1. This CDR3 region has 15 residues. Germline trimming cut 0 bases from V and 7 bases from J; bases unmatched to any gene: 6. Germline assignment: CDR1 LNHNV and CDR2 YYDKDF (reference sequence).

Details on this clone: The sample contains more than one DNA sequence encoding this CDR3. V is TRBV7-2 and J is TRBJ2-5, with 8 bases matching TRBD2. This CDR3 has 15 amino acids. Germline values: CDR1 SGHTA, CDR2 FQGNSA. V was pared by 1 base and J by 3 bases, with 4 bases of the junction left unmatched. CDR3 residues: CASSLGGRGEETQYF. CDR3 DNA: TGTGCCAGCAGCTTAGGGGGGCGGGGGGAAGAGACCCAGTACTTC.

The rearrangement joins TRBV5-4 to TRBJ1-3, with D unresolved. Germline V lookup: CDR1 SGHNT, CDR2 YYREEE (reference sequence). This CDR3 has 15 residues. With 0 bases removed from V and 2 bases from J, the gap between germline ends came to 9 bases. The CDR3 region is CASSLGGVPGNTIYF. Written as DNA, the CDR3 is TGTGCCAGCAGCTTGGGCGGGGTCCCTGGAAACACCATATATTTT.

The V and J genes are TRBV9 and TRBJ2-3; the match to TRBD1 covers 8 bases. J lost 2 bases, V lost 4 bases, and 12 bases had no gene match. The germline CDR1 and CDR2 sequences are SGDLS and YYNGEE. The CDR3 loop spans 17 amino acids. CDR3 nucleotides: TGTGCCAGCAGCTCCAGGGGGCCTAGTGATCCCACAGATACGCAGTATTTT. It translates to CASSSRGPSDPTDTQYF.

The CDR3 here is CASSLGVLAETQYF. CDR3 in DNA: TGTGCCAGCAGCTTAGGAGTTCTAGCTGAGACCCAGTACTTC. The V gene is TRBV7-2, the J gene TRBJ2-5, with D possibly being TRBD2 (5 bases). V shed 1 base and J shed 5 bases, with 11 bases lying between them. Germline lookup yields CDR1 SGHTA and CDR2 FQGNSA. The CDR3 runs 14 residues.

The gene calls are TRBV27 and TRBJ2-7; 8 positions match TRBD2. The germline gives CDR1 MNHEY, CDR2 SMNVEV (reference sequence). V was clipped by 3 bases and J by 6 bases; unmatched bases: 4. This CDR3 is 13 amino acids long. CDR3 sequence reads: CASSFREGAEQYV. Here the CDR3 DNA reads TGTGCCAGCAGTTTCCGGGAGGGTGCCGAGCAGTACGTC.

V usage is TRBV5-4 and J usage is TRBJ2-2; D uncertain. This CDR3 comprises 14 residues. The germline V gene has CDR1 SGHNT and CDR2 YYREEE (reference sequence). Trimming took off 0 bases at V and 3 bases at J, with 6 bases between the two ends. CDR3: CASSLGRDTGELFF. The CDR3 region has the DNA TGTGCCAGCAGCTTGGGAAGGGACACCGGGGAGCTGTTTTTT.

By share, this clone counts as medium-sized. This chain connects TRBV2 to TRBJ1-2; the match to TRBD1 covers 7 bases. Losses at the gene ends were 7 bases for V and 4 bases for J; bases not matched to a gene: 6. Germline assignment: CDR1 SNHLY and CDR2 FYNNEI. There are 13 residues in the CDR3. The CDR3 bases are TGTGCCAGCATGAAGGGGGCAGGCTATGGCTACACCTTC. Its protein is CASMKGAGYGYTF.

This clone was seen only a few times. The chain carries TRBV6-6 and TRBJ2-4, with D possibly matching TRBD1 (6 bases). The CDR3 spans 14 residues. Germline loops: CDR1 MNHNY, CDR2 SVGAGI (reference sequence). V was pared by 2 bases and J by 4 bases, with 9 bases between. The CDR3 DNA reads TGTGCCAGCAGTTACACGGACAGTAAAAACATTCAGTACTTC. Encoded protein: CASSYTDSKNIQYF.

V gene TRBV7-2 combines with J gene TRBJ1-1, with no clear D. Looked up from germline, CDR1 is SGHTA and CDR2 is FQGNSA. Trimming left V 2 bases short and J 1 base short, with 5 bases between. The CDR3 has 13 amino acids. This CDR3 is CASSLWQNTEAFF. CDR3 DNA sequence: TGTGCCAGCAGCTTATGGCAGAACACTGAAGCTTTCTTT.